Sequencing of this T cell receptor (beta chain) was carried out in a study of cytotoxic CD8 clonotypes in ibrutinib-treated CLL. Points from the study as a whole: Clonality went higher at ibrutinib response and then dropped back toward baseline at progression. There were differences in sampling times between sustained-remission and progressing patients.

Germline CDR1 reads SGHDT; CDR2 reads YYEEEE. The V gene lost 4 bases and the J gene lost 7 bases, with 11 bases spanning the gap. This CDR3 has 12 amino acids. As input for TCR beta libraries, approximately 2 micrograms of genomic DNA came from cryopreserved PBMCs. Only in-frame clones appear in the TCRdb table, and some are missing; sequencing was by immunoSEQ multiplex PCR. Among 250,000 to 350,000 clones listed, around 76% were seen once. Points on this clone: Its antigen is currently unknown.

The receptor comes from a human donor with chronic lymphocytic leukemia. This specimen consisted of PBMCs, obtained at disease progression, from a patient treated with ibrutinib. The chain recombines TRBV5-6 with TRBJ1-2, with D uncertain. The CDR3 spells CASSQERGGYTF. The CDR3 region has the DNA TGTGCCAGCAGCCAAGAGCGGGGTGGCTACACCTTC.